These 6 T cell receptor beta chains originate from one sample sequenced in a study of T cell responses to AZD1222 COVID-19 vaccine (TCRdb year 2021). The library was produced with the immunoSEQ multiplex PCR assay. Here the immuneACCESS table is served through TCRdb, limited to in-frame sequences with V and J called. Missing clones are a known gap in these copies; in checked studies unresolved V genes cover under half, and the rest lacks a known reason. The sample profile shows about 140,000 clones; roughly nine tenths of them were found once. The ten biggest clones cover about 3% of the sample. The sample's time point label, decoded: baseline before first vaccination. This specimen was peripheral blood, taken on day 0 of AZD1222 vaccination. The receptors here all came from an adult in good health.

The J gene is TRBJ1-2, the V gene TRBV6-5; TRBD1 matches 9 bases. This CDR3 has 14 residues. The V and J ends lost 4 bases and 6 bases, in that order; junction bases with no gene match: 6. Germline CDR1 and CDR2: MNHEY and SVGAGI. DNA for the CDR3: TGTGCCAGCAGTTTCACGGGACAGGGACATGGCTACACCTTC. Residues: CASSFTGQGHGYTF.

The rearrangement joins TRBV21-1 to TRBJ2-4; no DNA check was done on the table's D call, TRBD1. TRBV21-1 is designated a pseudogene. The length of the CDR3 is 17 residues. The CDR3 protein is CASSTPYRILAKNIQYF. DNA of the CDR3: TGTGCCAGCAGCACTCCCTACAGGATTCTAGCCAAAAACATTCAGTACTTC.

The V gene is TRBV27, the J gene TRBJ1-1; D is undetermined. The CDR3 contains 14 residues. CDR1 and CDR2 from the germline V gene are MNHEY and SMNVEV (reference sequence). V shed 6 bases and J shed 2 bases, with 13 bases lying between them. The CDR3: CASRAHVGNTEAFF. CDR3 in DNA: TGTGCCAGCAGGGCTCACGTGGGAAACACTGAAGCTTTCTTT.

In this sample, this clone turned up once. The genes are TRBV10-3 and TRBJ2-2, with 10 bases matching TRBD1. Trimming took 2 bases from V and 5 from J; bases not matched to a gene: 5. The CDR3 has 16 amino acids. The germline V gene encodes CDR1 ENHRY and CDR2 SYGVKD. The CDR3, as DNA: TGTGCCATCAGTGAGGGGGACAGGGGCAAAACCGGGGAGCTGTTTTTT. Translation gives CAISEGDRGKTGELFF.

This clone was seen a single time. The chain carries TRBV19 and TRBJ1-6; 7 bases are a match to TRBD1. This CDR3 is built from 14 residues. Unmatched junction bases numbered 4, after V lost 3 bases and J lost 8 bases. CDR1 is LNHDA, CDR2 SQIVND, per germline (reference sequence). CDR3 loop: CASSMGTADSPLHF. Here the CDR3 DNA reads TGTGCCAGTAGTATGGGGACAGCTGATTCACCCCTCCACTTT. Using reference TRBV19 and TRBJ1-6 for the parts outside the CDR3, the full variable domain is DGGITQSPKYLFRKEGQNVTLSCEQNLNHDAMYWYRQDPGQGLRLIYYSQIVNDFQKGDIAEGYSVSREKKESFPLTVTSAQKNPTAFYLCASSMGTADSPLHFGNGTRLTVT.

This chain links TRBV9 with TRBJ2-1, with TRBD1 identical over 7 bases. J gave up 10 bases and V 4 bases, and 17 bases lay outside the gene matches. The CDR3 spans 16 residues. Germline-derived CDR1 and CDR2 are SGDLS and YYNGEE. The CDR3 here is CASSPIPSNRGSEQFF. The CDR3 DNA reads as TGTGCCAGCAGCCCCATACCGTCTAACAGGGGCTCAGAGCAGTTCTTC.